Presented here are 12 T cell receptor beta chains from one specimen sequenced in a study of PD-1 blockade in classical Hodgkin lymphoma. Libraries were prepared by immunoSEQ multiplex PCR; TCRdb keeps only in-frame clonotypes and omits some of them. This sample carries around 20,000 clones, 86% of them seen once, and the ten largest clones take about an eighth. Every patient relapsed after autologous stem cell transplantation, and brentuximab vedotin exposure varied. The starting material was peripheral blood mononuclear cells (PBMCs), obtained before the second cycle of nivolumab. These TCRs come from a human donor with classical Hodgkin lymphoma.

The genes are TRBV5-6 and TRBJ1-6, with no clear D. The V end was cut by 4 bases, the J end by 0 bases, with 17 bases between. Looked up from germline, CDR1 is SGHDT and CDR2 is YYEEEE. This CDR3 is 18 amino acids long. As DNA, the CDR3 is TGTGCCAGCAGCGGCTCCGGACCGAAGAGCTCCTATAATTCACCCCTCCACTTT. Translation gives CASSGSGPKSSYNSPLHF.

The J gene is TRBJ1-4, the V gene TRBV7-6, with D possibly TRBD1 on 6 matching bases. V lost 5 bases and J lost 2, with 12 bases in between. Germline V gives CDR1 SGHVS, CDR2 FNYEAQ. CDR3 length equals 15 residues. The CDR3 DNA reads as TGTGCCAGCAGCCCCACAGGGACGACTAATGAAAAACTGTTTTTT. Amino acids: CASSPTGTTNEKLFF.

The V and J genes are TRBV4-1 and TRBJ1-1; D is possibly TRBD1 (5 bases). This CDR3 is 14 amino acids long. The germline V and J ends were trimmed by 2 bases and 7 bases, with 14 bases remaining between them. Germline V gene sequence: CDR1 MGHRA, CDR2 YSYEKL. The CDR3 DNA reads TGCGCCAGCAGCCAATCTCTGGGGGATATTGAAGCTTTCTTT. Residues: CASSQSLGDIEAFF.

This chain connects TRBV19 to TRBJ1-1; the D is unclear. The germline CDR1 and CDR2 sequences are LNHDA and SQIVND (reference sequence). CDR3 length equals 12 residues. Trimming took 5 bases from V and 7 from J, leaving 11 bases between them. DNA of the CDR3: TGTGCCAGTAGTCTCGGGTATATTGAAGCTTTCTTT. Protein sequence: CASSLGYIEAFF.

The chain links TRBV5-1 to TRBJ2-3; 10 positions agree with TRBD2. Germline CDR1 and CDR2: SGHRS and YFSETQ. V dropped 0 bases and J dropped 6; count of bases not matched to a gene: 4. CDR3 length: 15 residues. The CDR3 spells CASSLEDSGGDTQYF. In nucleotides, the CDR3 is TGCGCCAGCAGCTTGGAGGATAGCGGGGGGGATACGCAGTATTTT.

This clone was picked up a small number of times. The chain recombines TRBV7-9 with TRBJ1-5, with D perhaps matching TRBD1 (5 bases). This CDR3 region has 16 residues. The ends were cut back, 1 base at V and 3 bases at J, with 13 bases in the middle. The V gene's germline CDR1 is SEHNR and CDR2 FQNEAQ (reference sequence). In DNA, the CDR3 is TGTGCCAGCAGCTTAGGTACGTCGGGGGTCAATCAGCCCCAGCATTTT. Its translation is CASSLGTSGVNQPQHF.

This chain uses TRBV7-9 with TRBJ1-2; TRBD1 is a possible D gene (6 bases). Trimming cost V 1 base and J 7 bases, with 13 bases left between them. Looked up from germline, CDR1 is SEHNR and CDR2 is FQNEAQ (reference sequence). The CDR3 spans 14 residues. CDR3: CASSLDGGAGGYTF. CDR3 in DNA: TGTGCCAGCAGCTTAGACGGGGGCGCGGGTGGCTACACCTTC.

The chain uses TRBV5-1 and TRBJ2-5; D unresolved. Deletions cut 4 bases from V and 5 bases from J, with 15 bases between. CDR3 length: 14 amino acids. Germline V CDR1 and CDR2: SGHRS, YFSETQ. CDR3 region: CASSGTVPGETQYF. The CDR3 region has the DNA TGCGCCAGCAGCGGTACCGTTCCCGGGGAGACCCAGTACTTC.

This chain links TRBV27 with TRBJ2-3, with D hard to call. The CDR3 has 14 residues. Trimming left V 3 bases short and J 4 bases short, with 11 bases between. Germline assignment: CDR1 MNHEY and CDR2 SMNVEV (reference sequence). The CDR3 region is CASSFNTRADTQYF. The CDR3 nucleotides are TGTGCCAGCAGTTTTAATACTCGGGCAGATACGCAGTATTTT.

The V and J genes are TRBV19 and TRBJ2-2; TRBD1 aligns across 9 bases. CDR3 length equals 15 residues. The junction had 8 bases not matched to a gene; V was cut back by 6 bases and J by 6 bases. Germline values: CDR1 LNHDA, CDR2 SQIVND (reference sequence). The CDR3 here is CASRKRQGDSGELFF. The CDR3 DNA sequence: TGTGCCAGTAGGAAGAGACAGGGGGACTCCGGGGAGCTGTTTTTT.

The CDR3 region has the DNA TGCGCCAGCAGCGGCGGGCTGGAGAACACCGGGGAGCTGTTTTTT. Translation: CASSGGLENTGELFF. The gene calls are TRBV5-1 and TRBJ2-2, with D possibly being TRBD2 (5 bases). Trimming stripped 4 bases from V and 1 base from J, with 11 bases between. The germline gives CDR1 SGHRS, CDR2 YFSETQ. The CDR3 loop spans 15 amino acids. The entire variable domain, with the rest obtained from reference TRBV5-1 and TRBJ2-2, is as follows: KAGVTQTPRYLIKTRGQQVTLSCSPISGHRSVSWYQQTPGQGLQFLFEYFSETQRNKGNFPGRFSGRQFSNSRSEMNVSTLELGDSALYLCASSGGLENTGELFFGEGSRLTVL.

This chain joins TRBV16 and TRBJ2-7; 10 bases align to TRBD1. The CDR3 sequence is 15 residues long. CDR1 and CDR2 from the germline V gene are KGHSY and FQNENV. The V segment lost 0 bases and the J segment 2 bases; nucleotides outside the gene matches: 1. Here the CDR3 reads CASSQSGQGTYEQYF. The CDR3 coding sequence is TGTGCCAGCAGCCAATCGGGACAGGGGACCTACGAGCAGTACTTC.